This TCR beta chain appears in the sequencing data of a study of blood T cell repertoires in COVID-19. The wider study: Acute and convalescent COVID-19 specimens originated in the United States, Italy and Spain. PBMCs, B-cell-depleted T cells, or T cells were the source of the cDNA or gDNA that made up the material.

The V segment lost 3 bases and the J segment 6 bases; nucleotides outside the gene matches: 7. The CDR3 totals 16 residues. Germline V CDR1 and CDR2: KGHSH, LQKENI. The authors' processing: Amplified reference gene primers provided the basis for estimating nucleated cell counts. Sequencing was performed with immunoSEQ multiplex PCR; in TCRdb, only in-frame clones are kept and a portion is missing. V and J calls and clone size follow that table, whereas D and trimming were derived from the DNA. The sample includes 380,000 or so clones, approximately 88% of them seen just once. The TCR was taken from a man aged 40-49 years with acute or convalescent COVID-19. The J gene is TRBJ2-2, the V gene TRBV18, with TRBD2 matching over 10 bases. Sequenced sample: peripheral blood. CDR3 coding DNA: TGTGCCAGCTCACCCCGCAGCGGGGGGGCGTCCGGGGAGCTGTTTTTT. It yields the protein CASSPRSGGASGELFF.